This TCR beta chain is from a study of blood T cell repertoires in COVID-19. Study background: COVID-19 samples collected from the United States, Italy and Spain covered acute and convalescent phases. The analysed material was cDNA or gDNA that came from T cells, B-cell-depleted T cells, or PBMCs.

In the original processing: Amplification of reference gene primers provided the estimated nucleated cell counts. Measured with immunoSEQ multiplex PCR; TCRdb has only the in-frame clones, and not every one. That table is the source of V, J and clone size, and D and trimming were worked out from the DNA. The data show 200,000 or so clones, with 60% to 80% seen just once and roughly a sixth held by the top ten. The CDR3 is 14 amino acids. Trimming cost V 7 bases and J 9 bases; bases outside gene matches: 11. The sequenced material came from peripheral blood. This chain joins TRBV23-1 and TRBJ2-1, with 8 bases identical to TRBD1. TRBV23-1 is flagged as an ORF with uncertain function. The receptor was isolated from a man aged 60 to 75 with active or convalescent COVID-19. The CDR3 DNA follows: TGCGCCAGCACCCCGGGTGGGACAGGCGGTGAGCAGTTCTTC. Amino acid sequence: CASTPGGTGGEQFF.